The 3 T cell receptor beta chains below were found in one sample sequenced in a study of T-cell reconstitution after alpha-beta-depleted transplantation in children. Unique molecular identifiers were used to barcode this TCRbeta library. From the PCR reads, TCRdb called clonotypes with MiXCR, one entry per CDR3 protein. The sample records 220,000 or so distinct CDR3 sequences, roughly 7.7% being singletons. The material was PBMCs, mostly from graft donor cells, obtained 180 days after TCRalphabeta/CD19-depleted stem cell transplant. The receptors here all came from a male patient between 5 and 17 years old who had a stem cell transplant for acute lymphoblastic leukemia, so the T cells may come from the graft donor.

This clonotype was counted ten times or more. The J gene is TRBJ2-7, the V gene TRBV9; D may match TRBD1 or TRBD2 (6 bases each). Trimming cost V 0 bases and J 6 bases, with 13 bases left between them. Germline CDR1 and CDR2: SGDLS and YYNGEE. The CDR3 spans 14 residues. In DNA form, the CDR3 reads TGTGCCAGCAGCGTAGACGGAGGGGGAGGCGAGCAGTACTTC. Residues: CASSVDGGGGEQYF.

CDR3 DNA sequence: TGCGCCAGCAGCACAAGCAGACTAGCGGGAGTCATCGGGGAGCTGTTTTTT. This codes for CASSTSRLAGVIGELFF. J is TRBJ2-2 and V is TRBV4-1; 12 nucleotides agree with TRBD2. J was trimmed by 7 bases and V by 5 bases; bases with no gene match: 11. CDR1 is MGHRA and CDR2 is YSYEKL in the germline V gene. This CDR3 has 17 residues.

This clonotype was observed many times. The chain has TRBV20-1 and TRBJ1-4; no firm D call. The germline V gene encodes CDR1 DFQATT and CDR2 SNEGSKA (reference sequence). The germline V and J ends were trimmed by 1 base and 3 bases, with 12 bases remaining between them. The CDR3 loop spans 15 amino acids. CDR3 bases: TGCAGTGCTAGAGTCCGATGGGGATCTAATGAAAAACTGTTTTTT. The encoded protein is CSARVRWGSNEKLFF.